A selection of T cell receptor beta chains follows, all from one sample in a study of T-cell reconstitution after alpha-beta-depleted transplantation in children. MiXCR was run by TCRdb on the PCR reads, yielding one entry per CDR3 protein. The table includes approximately 340,000 distinct CDR3 sequences, around 10% detected once. This specimen was PBMCs from the stem cell graft donor, taken from the stem cell graft. The receptors stem from a human donor who donated a stem cell graft to a child with acute lymphoblastic leukemia. Both conserved end residues are part of each CDR3. The order of the fields is V gene, J gene, D gene, clone size, CDR3 length, CDR3 protein, CDR3 DNA. A D gene is named only where the DNA matches it firmly. The size of a clone is reported for some rows only, either as once, few or many, or as a class for expanded clones.

>TRBV18|TRBJ2-7|TRBD2|.|13
CASSSGRDYEQYF
TGTGCCAGCTCAAGTGGGAGGGACTACGAGCAGTACTTC
>TRBV5-1|TRBJ1-2|.|few|14
CASSLGEGGYGYTF
TGCGCCAGCAGCTTGGGGGAAGGGGGATATGGCTACACCTTC
>TRBV20-1|TRBJ2-1|.|many|11
CSAGGVREQFF
TGCAGTGCTGGCGGCGTCCGGGAGCAGTTCTTC
>TRBV20-1|TRBJ1-5|.|few|13
CSASWLSNQPQHF
TGCAGTGCTAGTTGGCTTTCTAATCAGCCCCAGCATTTT
>TRBV7-2|TRBJ2-5|.|few|16
CASSPWVGGPQETQYF
TGTGCCAGCAGCCCGTGGGTGGGAGGCCCACAAGAGACCCAGTACTTC
>TRBV28|TRBJ2-7|.|.|14
CAICRGRRSNEQYF
TGTGCCATTTGCCGAGGGCGGCGGTCCAACGAGCAGTACTTC
>TRBV7-2|TRBJ2-3|TRBD2|many|15
CASSSGLGRTDTQYF
TGTGCCAGCAGCTCCGGACTAGGAAGGACAGATACGCAGTATTTT
>TRBV4-1|TRBJ2-7|.|.|15
CASSQAAGGDYEQYF
TGCGCCAGCAGCCAAGCAGCAGGGGGGGACTACGAGCAGTACTTC
>TRBV3-1|TRBJ2-7|.|.|12
CASSQAGGEQYF
TGTGCCAGCAGCCAAGCTGGGGGCGAGCAGTACTTC
>TRBV12-3/TRBV12-4|TRBJ1-2|.|.|15
CASSLGTAQYYGYTF
TGTGCCAGCAGTTTAGGGACAGCCCAATACTATGGCTACACCTTC
>TRBV3-1|TRBJ2-3|TRBD2|few|18
CASSQESGLAGSLDTQYF
TGTGCCAGCAGCCAAGAATCGGGACTAGCGGGGTCTTTGGATACGCAGTATTTT
>TRBV7-2|TRBJ2-7|.|few|14
CASSLTQRTYEQYF
TGTGCCAGCAGCTTGACGCAAAGAACCTACGAGCAGTACTTC
>TRBV9|TRBJ2-5|.|many|13
CASSARGMETQYF
TGTGCCAGCAGCGCAAGGGGAATGGAGACCCAGTACTTC
>TRBV6-5|TRBJ2-7|.|few|19
CASSYPNDKDTPGSYEQYF
TGTGCCAGCAGTTACCCAAACGACAAGGATACACCCGGCTCCTACGAGCAGTACTTC
>TRBV9|TRBJ2-2|TRBD1|few|20
CASSVDDGRLGQGRAGELFF
TGTGCCAGCAGCGTAGATGACGGGCGGCTCGGACAGGGGCGGGCCGGGGAGCTGTTTTTT
>TRBV7-2|TRBJ2-2|.|few|15
CASSLSRTNTGELFF
TGTGCCAGCAGCTTAAGCAGGACGAACACCGGGGAGCTGTTTTTT
>TRBV20-1|TRBJ2-2|TRBD1|.|17
CSARRPGTGRYTGELFF
TGCAGTGCTCGCCGTCCCGGGACAGGGAGATATACCGGGGAGCTGTTTTTT
>TRBV27|TRBJ2-2|TRBD1|.|16
CASSPDRAGLAGELFF
TGTGCCAGCAGTCCGGACAGGGCCGGCCTGGCCGGGGAGCTGTTTTTT
>TRBV29-1|TRBJ2-1|TRBD1|few|14
CSVYGTGQNNEQFF
TGCAGCGTTTACGGGACAGGGCAAAACAATGAGCAGTTCTTC
>TRBV3-1|TRBJ2-2|.|few|15
CASSLRGGYTGELFF
TGTGCCAGCAGCCTTCGCGGGGGCTACACCGGGGAGCTGTTTTTT
>TRBV9|TRBJ2-1|.|.|18
CASSGGGGGTPWGNEQFF
TGTGCCAGCAGCGGAGGGGGGGGCGGCACCCCGTGGGGCAATGAGCAGTTCTTC
>TRBV29-1|TRBJ2-3|TRBD2|.|15
CSVGPTSGSVYTQYF
TGCAGCGTCGGACCGACTAGCGGGAGTGTCTATACGCAGTATTTT
>TRBV20-1|TRBJ2-7|TRBD1|.|16
CSARVSTGAVGYEQYF
TGCAGTGCTAGAGTCTCAACAGGGGCCGTTGGGTACGAGCAGTACTTC
>TRBV12-3/TRBV12-4|TRBJ2-1|TRBD2|.|12
CASSTSVRSEFF
TGTGCCAGTTCGACTAGCGTTCGGTCCGAGTTCTTC
>TRBV5-1|TRBJ2-7|.|few|16
CASSLDWAASGYEQYF
TGCGCCAGCAGCCTGGATTGGGCCGCCTCAGGCTACGAGCAGTACTTC
>TRBV27|TRBJ2-1|TRBD2|.|15
CASSFWVAGGPEQFF
TGTGCCAGCAGTTTTTGGGTAGCGGGAGGTCCTGAGCAGTTCTTC
>TRBV12-3/TRBV12-4|TRBJ2-1|TRBD2|.|17
CASSARTSSSSYNEQFF
TGTGCCAGCAGTGCCCGGACTAGCAGCAGCTCCTACAATGAGCAGTTCTTC
>TRBV6-5|TRBJ2-7|TRBD2|few|15
CASSYSMAGVREQYF
TGTGCCAGCAGTTACTCGATGGCGGGAGTTCGCGAGCAGTACTTC
>TRBV10-3|TRBJ2-3|TRBD1|many|14
CAADRGQGTDTQYF
TGTGCCGCCGACAGGGGCCAAGGGACAGATACGCAGTATTTT
>TRBV7-3|TRBJ2-3|TRBD1|many|17
CASSFTWGQGFTDTQYF
TGTGCCAGCAGCTTCACCTGGGGACAGGGTTTCACAGATACGCAGTATTTT
>TRBV9|TRBJ2-5|.|many|13
CASSVGAQETQYF
TGTGCCAGCAGCGTAGGGGCTCAAGAGACCCAGTACTTC
>TRBV5-5|TRBJ1-5|.|.|14
CASSSLDRNQPQHF
TGTGCCAGCAGCTCCCTGGACAGAAATCAGCCCCAGCATTTT
>TRBV27|TRBJ1-4|.|many|13
CASSLSRNEKLFF
TGTGCCAGCAGTTTATCACGGAATGAAAAACTGTTTTTT
>TRBV7-2|TRBJ1-2|.|many|12
CASSSTWGGYTF
TGTGCCAGCAGCTCAACCTGGGGTGGCTACACCTTC
>TRBV14|TRBJ2-7|.|few|14
CASSQAKLGSEQYF
TGTGCCAGCAGCCAAGCTAAGCTGGGATCCGAGCAGTACTTC
>TRBV15|TRBJ2-6|.|many|16
CATSRDLGTGANVLTF
TGTGCCACCAGCAGAGATCTGGGTACTGGGGCCAACGTCCTGACTTTC
>TRBV20-1|TRBJ1-3|.|many|15
CSARDGRALGNTIYF
TGCAGTGCTAGAGATGGCAGGGCTTTAGGAAACACCATATATTTT
>TRBV5-1|TRBJ2-7|TRBD2|.|16
CASNPKGGLAGNEQYF
TGCGCCAGCAATCCTAAGGGGGGACTAGCGGGAAACGAGCAGTACTTC
>TRBV7-9|TRBJ1-2|.|.|15
CASSHGQRAFEGYTF
TGTGCCAGCAGCCACGGACAGCGCGCCTTCGAGGGCTACACCTTC
>TRBV19|TRBJ1-5|.|.|15
CASSPGHHSNQPQHF
TGTGCCAGTAGTCCGGGACACCATAGCAATCAGCCCCAGCATTTT
>TRBV7-2|TRBJ2-1|.|.|13
CASSFFRENEQFF
TGTGCCAGCAGCTTTTTCCGGGAGAATGAGCAGTTCTTC
>TRBV7-2|TRBJ2-1|.|.|14
CASSLDLSYTSRFF
TGTGCCAGCAGCTTAGACCTTTCTTATACATCGCGGTTCTTC
>TRBV12-3/TRBV12-4|TRBJ2-1|TRBD2|few|15
CATRWASGRYNEQFF
TGTGCCACCCGTTGGGCTAGCGGGAGGTACAATGAGCAGTTCTTC
>TRBV4-3|TRBJ2-7|TRBD2|many|15
CASSLIAGGAYEQYF
TGCGCCAGCAGCCTCATAGCGGGAGGCGCCTACGAGCAGTACTTC